This TCR beta chain is drawn from a study of T cell responses to AZD1222 COVID-19 vaccine (dated by TCRdb to the early 2020s). Background on the whole study: A total of 233 trial participants underwent TCR sequencing, of whom 207 had received two doses of AZD1222 and about 25 had received two doses of the MenACWY control vaccine. Trial participants were enrolled by age into 18-55, 56-69 and 70-plus year subgroups, with around 150, 28 and 57 TCR-sequenced participants respectively.

Including cysteine and phenylalanine, the CDR3 has 16 amino acids. The entry retains the CDR3 DNA only, 48 bases that are in frame from base 1. Per the germline V gene, MGHRA is the CDR1 and YSYEKL is the CDR2. Germline trimming: 1 base from V, 2 bases from J; junction bases outside gene matches: 8. To note about this clone: Its recognized antigen is unknown. The input lacks base qualities; no much larger clone sits a single base away.

Overall study outcomes, separate from this receptor: In the small 56-69-year group, the increase in depth fell short of significance, most likely because of low power. Reportedly, close to half of the unique spike-specific TCRs recognized epitopes lying outside the regions that are mutated in the B.1.351 and B.1.1.7 variants. After two AZD1222 doses, both the breadth and the depth of spike-specific TCRs were significantly higher than at day 0 and than in MenACWY recipients. Conclusions about previously exposed vaccinees are limited because only a handful of AZD1222 recipients were SARS-CoV-2 seropositive at baseline. Because no samples from the day 14 peak response were available, repertoires could be characterized only after the peak T cell response. Participants were mostly white British, with more females than males. The authors suggested clonal diversity may have been underestimated. Vaccine-associated CD4 TCRs spanned the whole spike protein, with dominant responses in regions 160-218 and 743-854.

The time point label, as the study defines it: about 28 days (+/-7) after the second vaccine dose. Because spike-specific TCR depth and breadth did not differ between the two schedules, AZD1222 recipients who got a second dose at roughly 4 weeks were pooled with those who got a second dose at roughly 12 weeks. Vaccinee samples came from UK trials COV001 and COV002, including a single-blind randomized controlled phase 2/3 trial of AZD1222 (ChAdOx1 nCoV-19) in healthy adults. For TCRbeta chain sequencing, PBMC samples were collected from trial participants at day 0 and at day 28 after the second dose. The CDR3 regions of human TCRbeta chains were subjected to immunosequencing. In the original analysis: TCRs in the repertoires were matched against a reference library of SARS-CoV-2-specific TCRs that had been generated with the MIRA antigen-specificity platform. Breadth was defined as the fraction of unique TCRs that were SARS-CoV-2-associated. Depth was defined as the fraction of total T cells that were SARS-CoV-2-associated. Using the MIRA data, each spike-specific TCR was assigned both to the spike region to which the TCR was reactive and to a CD4 or CD8 class. Log10-transformed breadth and depth values were compared by one-way ANOVA with Sidak's multiple comparisons tests. TCRdb provides this immuneACCESS table in a form limited to in-frame rearrangements. Some clones are lacking; in checked studies, under half of them reflect an unresolved V gene, and why the rest are absent is not known. V and J calls and clone size are given by that table; D and trimming were obtained from the DNA. The table for this sample lists approximately 61,000 clones; around 81% of them were counted only once. The ten largest clonotypes hold 26% of the sample.

The chain uses TRBV4-1 and TRBJ2-7, and 7 junction bases match TRBD2. The sequencing here drew on peripheral blood, taken 28 days after the second AZD1222 dose. The TCR sequence derives from an adult who received the AZD1222 COVID-19 vaccine. The CDR3 is CASSQGAGRVTYEQYF. Here is the DNA: TGCGCCAGCAGCCAAGGGGCGGGGAGGGTCACCTACGAGCAGTACTTC.